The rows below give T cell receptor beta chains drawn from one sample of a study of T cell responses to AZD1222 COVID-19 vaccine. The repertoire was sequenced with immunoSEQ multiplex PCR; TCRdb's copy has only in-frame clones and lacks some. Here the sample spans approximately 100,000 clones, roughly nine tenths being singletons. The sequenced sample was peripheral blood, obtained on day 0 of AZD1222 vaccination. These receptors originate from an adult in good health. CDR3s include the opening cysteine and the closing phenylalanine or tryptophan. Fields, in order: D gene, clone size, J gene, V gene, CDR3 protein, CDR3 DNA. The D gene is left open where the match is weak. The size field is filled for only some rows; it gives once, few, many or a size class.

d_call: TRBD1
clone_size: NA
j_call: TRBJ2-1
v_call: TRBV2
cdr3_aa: CASSYTGGRYGEQFF
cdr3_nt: TGTGCCAGCAGTTATACAGGGGGCCGATATGGTGAGCAGTTCTTC

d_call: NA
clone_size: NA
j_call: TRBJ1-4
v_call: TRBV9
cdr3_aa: CASSGGGTTNEKLFF
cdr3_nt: TGTGCCAGCAGCGGAGGGGGAACCACTAATGAAAAACTGTTTTTT

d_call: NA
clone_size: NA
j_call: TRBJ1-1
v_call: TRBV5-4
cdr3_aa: CASSLPALNTEAFF
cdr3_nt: TGTGCCAGCAGCTTGCCAGCTCTCAACACTGAAGCTTTCTTT

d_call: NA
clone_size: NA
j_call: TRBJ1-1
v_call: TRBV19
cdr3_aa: CASIFVGSTEAFF
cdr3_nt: TGTGCCAGTATATTTGTTGGGAGCACTGAAGCTTTCTTT

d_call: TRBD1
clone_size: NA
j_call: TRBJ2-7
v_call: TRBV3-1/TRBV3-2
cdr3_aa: CASSQDRGRREQYF
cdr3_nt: TGTGCCAGCAGCCAAGACAGGGGGCGGAGGGAGCAGTACTTC

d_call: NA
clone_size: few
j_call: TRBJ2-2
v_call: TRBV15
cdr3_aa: CATSRVGPLGGRRTGELFF
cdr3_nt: TGTGCCACCAGCAGAGTGGGCCCTTTGGGGGGGCGAAGGACCGGGGAGCTGTTTTTT

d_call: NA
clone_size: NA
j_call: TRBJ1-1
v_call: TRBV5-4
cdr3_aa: CASSTERITEAFF
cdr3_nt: TGTGCCAGCAGCACGGAGAGAATCACTGAAGCTTTCTTT

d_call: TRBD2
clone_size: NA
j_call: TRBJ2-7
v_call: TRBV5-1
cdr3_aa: CASSFLSGGASEQYF
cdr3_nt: TGCGCCAGCAGCTTCCTTAGCGGGGGGGCGTCCGAGCAGTACTTC

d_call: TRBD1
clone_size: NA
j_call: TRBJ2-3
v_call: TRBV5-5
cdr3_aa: CASSLGQGSDTQYF
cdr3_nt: TGTGCCAGCAGCCTCGGACAGGGATCGGATACGCAGTATTTT

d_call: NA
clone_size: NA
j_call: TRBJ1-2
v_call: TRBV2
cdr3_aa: CASSREDSNYGYTF
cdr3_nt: TGTGCCAGCAGTCGGGAAGACAGTAACTATGGCTACACCTTC

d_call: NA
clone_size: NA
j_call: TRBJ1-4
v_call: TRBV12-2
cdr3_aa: CASRLSNGEKLFF
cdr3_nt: TGTGCAAGTCGCTTAAGTAACGGGGAAAAACTGTTTTTT

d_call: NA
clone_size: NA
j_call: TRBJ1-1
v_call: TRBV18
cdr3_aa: CASSRTNTEAFF
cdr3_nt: TGTGCCAGCTCACGGACAAACACTGAAGCTTTCTTT

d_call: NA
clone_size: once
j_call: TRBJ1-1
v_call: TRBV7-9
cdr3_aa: CASSLLGTEAFF
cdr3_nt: TGTGCCAGCAGCTTACTCGGGACTGAAGCTTTCTTT

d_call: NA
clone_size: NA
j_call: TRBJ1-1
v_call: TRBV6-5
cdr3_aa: CASSQRWNTEAFF
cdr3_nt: TGTGCCAGCAGCCAGCGTTGGAACACTGAAGCTTTCTTT

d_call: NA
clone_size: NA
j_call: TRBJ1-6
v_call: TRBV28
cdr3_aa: CASRLRPGSYSPLHF
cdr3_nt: TGTGCCAGCAGGTTACGGCCGGGGTCCTATTCACCCCTCCACTTT

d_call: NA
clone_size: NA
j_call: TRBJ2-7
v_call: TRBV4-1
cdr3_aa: CASSQEGTTYYEQYF
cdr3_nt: TGCGCCAGCAGCCAAGAAGGGACAACCTACTACGAGCAGTACTTC

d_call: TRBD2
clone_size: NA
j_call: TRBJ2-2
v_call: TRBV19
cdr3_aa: CASSIAGGINTGELFF
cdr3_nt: TGTGCCAGTAGTATAGCGGGGGGGATAAACACCGGGGAGCTGTTTTTT

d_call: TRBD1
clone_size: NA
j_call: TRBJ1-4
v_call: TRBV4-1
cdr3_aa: CASSQDGTGNEKLFF
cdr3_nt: TGCGCCAGCAGCCAAGACGGGACAGGGAATGAAAAACTGTTTTTT

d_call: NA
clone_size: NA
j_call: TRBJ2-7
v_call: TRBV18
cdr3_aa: CASSPHSYEQYF
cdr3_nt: TGTGCCAGCTCCCCCCACTCCTACGAGCAGTACTTC

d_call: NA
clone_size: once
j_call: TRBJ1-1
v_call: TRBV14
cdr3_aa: CASSQGLGNTEAFF
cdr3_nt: TGTGCCAGCAGCCAAGGTTTGGGGAACACTGAAGCTTTCTTT

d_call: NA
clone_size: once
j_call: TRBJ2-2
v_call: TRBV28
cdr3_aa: CASSLFTGELFF
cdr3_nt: TGTGCCAGCAGTTTGTTCACCGGGGAGCTGTTTTTT

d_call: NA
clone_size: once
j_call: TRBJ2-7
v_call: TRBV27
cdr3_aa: CASSSDMPPYEQYF
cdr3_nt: TGTGCCAGCAGTTCGGACATGCCACCCTACGAGCAGTACTTC

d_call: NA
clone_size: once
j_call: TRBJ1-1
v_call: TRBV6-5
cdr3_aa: CASSYSKTGAEAFF
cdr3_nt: TGTGCCAGCAGTTACTCTAAAACTGGAGCTGAAGCTTTCTTT

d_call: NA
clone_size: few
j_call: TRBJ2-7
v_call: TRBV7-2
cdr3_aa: CASSFDSGEQYF
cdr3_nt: TGTGCCAGCAGCTTTGATTCCGGTGAGCAGTACTTC

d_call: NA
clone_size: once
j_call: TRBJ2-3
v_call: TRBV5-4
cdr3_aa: CASSQSQFTDTQYF
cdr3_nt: TGTGCCAGCAGCCAAAGTCAATTCACAGATACGCAGTATTTT

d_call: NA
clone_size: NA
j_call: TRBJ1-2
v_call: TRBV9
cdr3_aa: CASSGGYGYTF
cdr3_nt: TGTGCCAGCAGCGGGGGTTATGGCTACACCTTC

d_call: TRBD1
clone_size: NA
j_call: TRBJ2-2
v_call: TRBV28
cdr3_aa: CASSLKGQPNTGELFF
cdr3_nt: TGTGCCAGCAGTTTAAAGGGACAGCCGAACACCGGGGAGCTGTTTTTT

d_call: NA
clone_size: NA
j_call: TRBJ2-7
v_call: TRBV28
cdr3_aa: CASGIYEQYF
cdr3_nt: TGTGCCAGCGGAATCTACGAGCAGTACTTC